What follows are 7 T cell receptor beta chains derived from one specimen sequenced in a study of T cells in Graves' hyperthyroidism and ophthalmopathy (dated by TCRdb to between 2018 and 2020). Library construction relied on multiplex PCR. Sequencer: Illumina HiSeq 2000. TCR beta CDR3 regions were amplified from RNA transcripts. A first-round RT-PCR of the TCR CDR3 used the HTBI primer set with the Qiagen OneStep RT-PCR kit. Through fastp at Q25 and MiXCR, TCRdb rebuilt clones from the public reads, retaining in-frame beta chains. Every distinct CDR3 protein forms one entry, paired with its most common genes and DNA. The sample table contains about 640,000 distinct CDR3 sequences; only one count was recorded for around 13% of them. The top ten hold roughly an eighth of the sample. The sequenced material came from blood. These receptors all stem from a woman aged 50 to 65 with Graves' ophthalmopathy.

Only a few counts were recorded for this clonotype. The rearrangement links TRBV30 to TRBJ2-7, with D perhaps matching TRBD2 (6 bases). V was trimmed by 0 bases and J by 0 bases, leaving 9 bases between them. The CDR3 length is 14 residues. In germline, CDR1 is GTSNPN, CDR2 SVGIG (reference sequence). CDR3 sequence (DNA): TGTGCCTGGAGTGTCAAAGCGGGCTCCTACGAGCAGTACTTC. Protein sequence: CAWSVKAGSYEQYF.

This clonotype was counted ten times or more. The chain uses TRBV13 and TRBJ2-3; D gene unclear. The CDR3 contains 15 residues. V was cut by 5 bases and J by 3 bases, with 15 bases left in between. Germline assignment: CDR1 PRHDT and CDR2 FYEKMQ (reference sequence). CDR3 sequence: CASSPGGLETDTQYF. For the CDR3, the DNA is TGTGCCAGCAGCCCCGGCGGCCTTGAGACAGATACGCAGTATTTT.

Ten or more counts support this clonotype. This CDR3 is CASSFGASTDTQYF. CDR3 in DNA: TGCGCCAGCAGCTTCGGGGCCAGCACAGATACGCAGTATTTT. The J gene is TRBJ2-3, the V gene TRBV5-1; tentatively, D is TRBD1 or TRBD2 (5 bases each). With 2 bases removed from V and 0 bases from J, the gap between germline ends came to 7 bases. CDR3 length: 14 residues. CDR1 SGHRS and CDR2 YFSETQ come from the germline V gene.

This clonotype was detected ten times or more. The V call is TRBV12-3 or TRBV12-4, the J call TRBJ2-7; 9 bases agree with TRBD2. J lost 2 bases, V lost 2 bases, and 10 bases had no gene match. CDR3 size: 17 residues. Here the CDR3 DNA reads TGTGCCAGCAGTTTATCGGGTCTAGCGGGACGGACCTACGAGCAGTACTTC. This codes for CASSLSGLAGRTYEQYF.

This rearrangement joins TRBV18 to TRBJ1-5; possible D gene TRBD1, 5 bases. CDR1 is KGHSH, CDR2 LQKENI, per germline. V dropped 1 base and J dropped 2 bases, with 9 bases sitting between them. This CDR3 contains 15 residues. CDR3 sequence reads: CASSPQGLRNQPQHF. DNA of the CDR3: TGTGCCAGCTCACCACAGGGACTTCGCAATCAGCCCCAGCATTTT.

A remark on this clonotype: An end of the junction does not agree with germline; a read error may underlie this. The gene calls are TRBV28 and TRBJ2-5; TRBD1 matches 7 bases. CDR3 length: 14 amino acids. The germline V gene encodes CDR1 MDHEN and CDR2 SYDVKM. The CDR3 DNA reads as TGCGCCAGCAGCCTCAGGGGGAACCAAGAGACCCAGTACTTC. Encoded protein: CASSLRGNQETQYF.

In its sample, this clonotype was seen many times. The rearrangement uses TRBV28 and TRBJ2-6; no reliable D call. V lost 2 bases, J lost 0 bases, and 5 bases lay in between. The CDR3 totals 15 residues. Germline CDR1 and CDR2: MDHEN and SYDVKM. The CDR3, as DNA: TGTGCCAGCAGTTTACTGGGCTCTGGGGCCAACGTCCTGACTTTC. The encoded protein is CASSLLGSGANVLTF.